Listed below are T cell receptor beta chains from one sample, sequenced in a study of CD8 T cells in ankylosing spondylitis. TCRdb used MiXCR to reprocess the 5' RACE reads, holding one entry per CDR3 protein. This table holds roughly 130,000 distinct CDR3 sequences, around 13% found once. The sequencing input was blood, either unsorted or a sorted T cell fraction (not recorded which). The receptors come from a female donor with ankylosing spondylitis or in good health (not recorded which). Both conserved end residues are part of each CDR3. D genes are given only for firm matches. Size values are once, few and many counts, or a class for expanded clones, and some rows have none.

>TRBV24-1|few|TRBD1|17|TRBJ2-5
CATSDTRDRSLSETQYF
TGTGCCACCAGTGATACCCGGGACAGGAGCCTCTCGGAGACCCAGTACTTC
>TRBV18|NA|NA|15|TRBJ2-7
CASSPRFRDSYEQYF
TGTGCCAGCTCACCACGCTTTCGGGATTCCTACGAGCAGTACTTC
>TRBV20-1|few|NA|13|TRBJ1-2
CSGIPQINYGYTF
TGCAGCGGAATCCCCCAGATTAACTATGGCTACACCTTC
>TRBV12-3/TRBV12-4|few|TRBD2|14|TRBJ2-7
CASSRTGGGNEQYF
TGTGCCAGCAGTCGTACGGGGGGTGGTAACGAGCAGTACTTC
>TRBV10-3|many|NA|14|TRBJ2-3
CAISEGRMADTQYF
TGTGCCATCAGTGAAGGCAGGATGGCAGATACGCAGTATTTT
>TRBV6-1|many|NA|14|TRBJ1-5
CASSADWGNQPQHF
TGTGCCAGCAGTGCCGATTGGGGGAACCAGCCCCAGCATTTT
>TRBV9|NA|NA|17|TRBJ2-7
CASSVVTGKTEAYEQYF
TGTGCCAGCAGCGTAGTAACAGGGAAAACCGAAGCCTACGAGCAGTACTTC
>TRBV20-1|NA|TRBD2|16|TRBJ2-3
CSARAVLAGDTDTQYF
TGCAGTGCTAGAGCAGTCCTAGCGGGAGACACAGATACGCAGTATTTT
>TRBV7-9|few|NA|14|TRBJ2-7
CASSFGQVLGEQYF
TGTGCCAGCAGCTTCGGACAAGTCCTCGGCGAGCAGTACTTC
>TRBV6-5|NA|NA|11|TRBJ2-3
CASSYGNTQYF
TGTGCCAGCAGTTACGGAAATACGCAGTATTTT
>TRBV5-1|few|NA|17|TRBJ2-7
CASSLGTLTDSSYEQYF
TGCGCCAGCAGCTTGGGAACCCTGACGGATAGCTCCTACGAGCAGTACTTC
>TRBV9|many|NA|15|TRBJ1-5
CASSADGQINQPQHF
TGTGCCAGCAGCGCGGATGGACAAATCAATCAGCCCCAGCATTTT
>TRBV5-1|few|NA|12|TRBJ2-7
CASSLQGGEQYF
TGCGCCAGCAGCCTTCAAGGGGGCGAGCAGTACTTC
>TRBV20-1|NA|TRBD1|13|TRBJ1-6
CSARGQGNSPLHF
TGCAGTGCTCGCGGACAGGGGAATTCACCCCTCCACTTT
>TRBV5-5|few|NA|12|TRBJ1-1
CASSLPPTEAFF
TGTGCCAGCTCTCTTCCCCCCACTGAAGCTTTCTTT